This T cell receptor (beta chain) derives from a study of T cell responses to AZD1222 COVID-19 vaccine. Turning to the study itself: The study pooled second doses at about 4 or about 12 weeks. Study-wide results and limits: The repertoires were collected only after the peak T cell response. The study reported that nearly half of spike-specific TCRs target unmutated variant regions. Clonal diversity was possibly underestimated, and white British individuals and females predominated among donors.

A word on this clone: What it binds is not known.

Looked up from germline, CDR1 is ENHRY and CDR2 is SYGVKD. Trimming removed 2 bases from V and 4 bases from J, with 6 bases in between. The CDR3 loop spans 12 amino acids. Sequencing used immunoSEQ multiplex PCR; TCRdb keeps in-frame clones, though not all of them. The sample includes 150,000 or so clones, 80% to 90% of them seen just once. The rearrangement joins TRBV10-3 to TRBJ2-7, with D tentatively TRBD2 (6 bases). This TCR came from an adult in good health. The specimen comprised peripheral blood, sampled on day 0 of AZD1222 vaccination. DNA of the CDR3: TGTGCCATCAGTGAGGGGGGGTACGAGCAGTACTTC. This translates into CAISEGGYEQYF.